This TCR beta chain came from a study of vaccination effects on CD4 cells after COVID-19 (dated by TCRdb to 2021 to 2024). For context, the study as a whole: Across the study, the median time from the second dose to post-vaccine sampling was 72 days (range 14 to 241). SARS-CoV-2 spike-specific CD4+ TCR repertoires were compared before and after mRNA vaccination in COVID-19 convalescent patients and in infection-naive vaccine recipients. The full study included over 8 COVID-19 convalescent patients and several SARS-CoV-2-naive healthy vaccine recipients. Cultures from other donors in the study were sequenced with the Oncomine TCR Beta short-read assay on an Illumina iSeq 100.

Broad study findings and their caveats: The study was limited by a small number of convalescent patients and lacked early post-infection timepoints. In healthy vaccine recipients, vaccine-induced clones were almost all SARS-CoV-2 mono-reactive, with only 1 of 255 being cross-reactive with common cold coronaviruses. Both infection-induced and vaccine-induced clones contracted markedly at late post-vaccination timepoints, which is consistent with waning T cell responses.

In the ViraFEST assay, PBMC were stimulated with viral peptide pools, and TCR sequencing was then used to find antigen-specific CD4+ T cell clonotypes based on their expansion. After 10 days of culture, CD4+ T cells were isolated with the EasySep CD4+ T cell isolation kit. Two doses of either the BNT162b2 or the mRNA-1273 mRNA SARS-CoV-2 vaccine were administered to participants. Healthy vaccine recipients had no prior SARS-CoV-2 infection, confirmed by negative nucleocapsid antibodies before and after vaccination. Over 1.5 million PBMC per well were cultured with around 9.8 ug/ml peptides in IMDM containing 5% human AB serum, approximately 10 IU/ml IL-2 and gentamicin. Half of the culture medium was replaced with fresh IL-2-containing medium on days 3 and 7. Unless noted otherwise, every peptide stimulation condition was grown in triplicate wells. PBMC were separated from whole blood using Ficoll-Paque Plus gradient centrifugation and were then either cryopreserved at -140C or used fresh. The overlapping peptide pools covered the spike proteins of SARS-CoV-2 as well as those of the common cold coronaviruses HCoV-NL63, HCoV-OC43 and HCoV-229E. The QIAamp micro DNA kit was used to extract genomic DNA from the cultured CD4+ T cells.

Taken from cysteine to phenylalanine, the CDR3 has 17 residues. The sequence is cut down to CDR3 DNA, 51 bases in frame from base 1. The germline V end is reduced by 3 bases and the J end by 0 bases; junction bases left unmatched: 10. In the germline V gene (reference sequence), CDR1 corresponds to GTSNPN and CDR2 to SVGIG. The library was made by the immunoSEQ multiplex PCR assay. DNA from the cultured, isolated CD4+ T cells was subjected to TCR beta CDR3 sequencing. The source study handled its data this way. Non-productive TCR sequences were removed, reads were trimmed to the CDR3 region, and CDR3s of at least 7 amino acids were retained. Antigen-specific clonotypes were identified with the MANAFEST web app by comparing expansion in peptide wells against reference cultures. To be called positive, a clone needed expansion at FDR<0.05 compared with the reference and with all other wells, an odds ratio greater than 5, and a frequency greater than 0.1% in two replicate wells. Cross-reactive clonotypes were defined as significantly expanded in SARS-CoV-2 spike wells and in at least one common cold coronavirus spike condition. CDR3 similarity was assessed by Levenshtein distance with the stringdist R package, and unrooted trees were built with ape in R 3.6.1. TCRdb obtained this table from immuneACCESS and retained in-frame rearrangements with V and J assigned. These tables miss some clones; where compared with another copy, unresolved V genes account for less than half of the shortfall, and the remainder is unexplained. The V and J calls and clone size come from that table; D and trimming were worked out from the DNA. The sample table holds tens of thousands of clones, of which less than 80% were seen once. The ten most abundant clones make up 0.85% to 1% of the sample.

As concerns this clone: What antigen it recognizes has not been identified. The input lacks base qualities; no much larger clone sits a single base away.

This receptor was identified in a human donor who received a COVID-19 vaccine. The chain joins TRBV30 to TRBJ1-2; 10 junctional bases match TRBD1. The source was CD4+ T cells from PBMCs cultured with HCoV-OC43 spike peptides, collected after COVID-19 vaccination. The cell subset or site label, read with the paper, signifies: HCoV-OC43 spike overlapping peptide pool stimulation. The bases are TGTGCCTGGAGAGGGCCGGGGACAGGGGCCTCTAACTATGGCTACACCTTC. It is translated as CAWRGPGTGASNYGYTF.